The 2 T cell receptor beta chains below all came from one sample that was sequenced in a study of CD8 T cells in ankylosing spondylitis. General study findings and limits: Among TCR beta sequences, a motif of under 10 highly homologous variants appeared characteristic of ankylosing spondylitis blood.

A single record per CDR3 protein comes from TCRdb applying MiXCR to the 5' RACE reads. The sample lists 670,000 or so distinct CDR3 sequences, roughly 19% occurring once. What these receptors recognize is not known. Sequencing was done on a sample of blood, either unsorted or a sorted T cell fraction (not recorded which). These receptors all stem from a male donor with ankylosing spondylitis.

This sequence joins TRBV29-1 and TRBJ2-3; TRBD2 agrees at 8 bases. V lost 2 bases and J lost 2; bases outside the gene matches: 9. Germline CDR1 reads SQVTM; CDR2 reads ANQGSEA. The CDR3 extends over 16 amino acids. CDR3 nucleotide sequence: TGCAGCGTTGAATCCCCCGGGACTAGATACACAGATACGCAGTATTTT. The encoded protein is CSVESPGTRYTDTQYF.

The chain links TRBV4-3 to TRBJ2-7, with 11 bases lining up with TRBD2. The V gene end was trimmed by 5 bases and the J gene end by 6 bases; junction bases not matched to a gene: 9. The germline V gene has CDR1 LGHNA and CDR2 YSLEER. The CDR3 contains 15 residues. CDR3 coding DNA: TGCGCCAGCAGCACCTTAGCGGGAGGGTTGGGCGAGCAGTACTTC. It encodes CASSTLAGGLGEQYF.